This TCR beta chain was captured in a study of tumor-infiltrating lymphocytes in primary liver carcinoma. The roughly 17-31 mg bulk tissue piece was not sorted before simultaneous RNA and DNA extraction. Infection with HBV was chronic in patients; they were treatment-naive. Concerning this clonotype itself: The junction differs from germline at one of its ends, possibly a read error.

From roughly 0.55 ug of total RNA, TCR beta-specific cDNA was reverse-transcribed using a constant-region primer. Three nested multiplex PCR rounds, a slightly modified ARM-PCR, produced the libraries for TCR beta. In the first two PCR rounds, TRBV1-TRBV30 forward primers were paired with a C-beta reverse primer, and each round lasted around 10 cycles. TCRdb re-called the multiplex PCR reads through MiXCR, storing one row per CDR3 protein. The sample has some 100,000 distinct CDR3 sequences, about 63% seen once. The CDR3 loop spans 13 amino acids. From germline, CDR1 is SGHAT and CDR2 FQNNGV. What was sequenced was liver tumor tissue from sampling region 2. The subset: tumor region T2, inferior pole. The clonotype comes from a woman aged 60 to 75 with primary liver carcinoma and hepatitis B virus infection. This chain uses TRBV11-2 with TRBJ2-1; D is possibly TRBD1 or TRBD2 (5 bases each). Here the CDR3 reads CASSISGTKEHFF. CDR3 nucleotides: TGTGCCAGCAGCATATCAGGGACCAAGGAGCATTTCTTC.